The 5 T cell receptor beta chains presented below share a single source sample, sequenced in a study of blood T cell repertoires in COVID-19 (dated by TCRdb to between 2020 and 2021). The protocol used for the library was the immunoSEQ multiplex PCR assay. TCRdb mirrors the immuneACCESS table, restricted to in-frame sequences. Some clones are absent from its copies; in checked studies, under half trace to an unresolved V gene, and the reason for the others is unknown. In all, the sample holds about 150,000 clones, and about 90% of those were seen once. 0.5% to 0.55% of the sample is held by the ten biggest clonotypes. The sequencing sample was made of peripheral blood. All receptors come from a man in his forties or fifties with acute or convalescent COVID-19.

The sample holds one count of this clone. Written as DNA, the CDR3 is TGTGCCAGCAGTCCCGGGACAGGCGGAAACACCATATATTTT. The encoded protein is CASSPGTGGNTIYF. The chain is built from TRBV27 and TRBJ1-3; TRBD1 aligns across 8 bases. The junction had 4 bases not matched to a gene; V was cut back by 5 bases and J by 4 bases. Germline values: CDR1 MNHEY, CDR2 SMNVEV (reference sequence). The CDR3 is made up of 14 amino acids.

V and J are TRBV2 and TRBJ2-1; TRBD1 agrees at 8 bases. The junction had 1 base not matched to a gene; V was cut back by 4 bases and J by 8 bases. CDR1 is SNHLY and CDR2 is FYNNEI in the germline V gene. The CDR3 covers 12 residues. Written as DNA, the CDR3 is TGTGCCAGCAGTGGACAGGGGTATGAGCAGTTCTTC. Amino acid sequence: CASSGQGYEQFF.

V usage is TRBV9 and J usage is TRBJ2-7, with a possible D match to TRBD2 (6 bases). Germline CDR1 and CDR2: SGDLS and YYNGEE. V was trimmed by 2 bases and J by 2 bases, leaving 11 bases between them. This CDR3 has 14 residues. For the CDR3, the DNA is TGTGCCAGCAGCGTTAGCGGTCAGACCTACGAGCAGTACTTC. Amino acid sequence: CASSVSGQTYEQYF. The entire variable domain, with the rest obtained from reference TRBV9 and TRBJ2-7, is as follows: DSGVTQTPKHLITATGQRVTLRCSPRSGDLSVYWYQQSLDQGLQFLIQYYNGEERAKGNILERFSAQQFPDLHSELNLSSLELGDSALYFCASSVSGQTYEQYFGPGTRLTVT.

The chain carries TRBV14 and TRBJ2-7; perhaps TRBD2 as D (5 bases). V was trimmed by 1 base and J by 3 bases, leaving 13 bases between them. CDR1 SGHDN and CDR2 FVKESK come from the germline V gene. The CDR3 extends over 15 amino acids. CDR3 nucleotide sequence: TGTGCCAGCAGCCAAGGGGCCTTACTAGACTACGAGCAGTACTTC. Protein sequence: CASSQGALLDYEQYF.

The CDR3 nucleotides read TGTGCCAGCACCATGGGACAGGTCTTTGGTCAGCCCCAGCATTTT. Residues: CASTMGQVFGQPQHF. The genes are TRBV6-5 and TRBJ1-5; TRBD1 matches at 8 bases. Germline V gives CDR1 MNHEY, CDR2 SVGAGI. The J segment lost 6 bases and the V segment lost 7 bases, leaving 11 bases of the junction unmatched. The CDR3 is made up of 15 amino acids.